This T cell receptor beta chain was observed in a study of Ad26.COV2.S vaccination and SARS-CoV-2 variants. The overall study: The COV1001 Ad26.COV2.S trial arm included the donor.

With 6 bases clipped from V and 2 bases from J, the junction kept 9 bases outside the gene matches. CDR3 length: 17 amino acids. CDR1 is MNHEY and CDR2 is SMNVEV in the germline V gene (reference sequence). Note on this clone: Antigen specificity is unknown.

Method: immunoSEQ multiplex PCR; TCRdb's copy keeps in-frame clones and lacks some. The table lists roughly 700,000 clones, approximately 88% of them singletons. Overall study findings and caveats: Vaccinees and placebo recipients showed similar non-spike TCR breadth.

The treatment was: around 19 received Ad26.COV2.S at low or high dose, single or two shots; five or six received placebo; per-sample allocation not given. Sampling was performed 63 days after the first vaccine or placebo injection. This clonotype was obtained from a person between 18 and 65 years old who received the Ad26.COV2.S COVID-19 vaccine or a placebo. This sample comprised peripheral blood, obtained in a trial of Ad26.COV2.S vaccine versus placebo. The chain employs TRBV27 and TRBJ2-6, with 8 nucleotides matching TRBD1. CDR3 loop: CASSRLPGGAGANVLTF. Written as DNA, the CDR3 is TGTGCCAGCAGCCGACTTCCAGGGGGCGCTGGGGCCAACGTCCTGACTTTC.